This TCR beta chain was retrieved from a study of breast tumors, draining lymph nodes, adjacent tissues. General observations from the study: The data were judged consistent with most tumor T cells coming from lymph node and expanding in tumor.

Samples came from axillary lymph nodes draining the breast cancer. This clonotype was picked up a small number of times. As yet, its antigen is unknown. With 1 base removed from V and 6 bases from J, the gap between germline ends came to 10 bases. This CDR3 spans 14 amino acids. CDR1 and CDR2 (germline): LGHDT, YNNKEL (reference sequence). TCRdb re-called the multiplex PCR reads with MiXCR, one entry per CDR3 protein. Seen here are about 100,000 distinct CDR3 sequences, roughly 20% observed once, and the top ten hold over 1%. The sequence was collected from a female donor with breast cancer. Some clones in this sample may be carry-over from other donors' samples. This rearrangement joins TRBV3-1 to TRBJ2-1; the D gene could be TRBD1 or TRBD2 (5 bases each). The sequenced sample was axillary lymph node tissue. The chain's CDR3 is CASSQGARGNEQFF. The CDR3 DNA sequence: TGTGCCAGCAGCCAAGGGGCGAGGGGCAATGAGCAGTTCTTC.